This T cell receptor beta chain emerged from a study of blood T cell repertoires in COVID-19. Only one count was recorded for this clone. The CDR3 covers 17 residues. V lost 8 bases and J 0 bases, leaving 20 bases between the germline ends. Per germline, CDR1 MNHEY and CDR2 SMNVEV (reference sequence). The data were produced by immunoSEQ multiplex PCR, yet TCRdb's version contains in-frame clones alone and is incomplete. The sample has 350,000 to 400,000 clones; 70% to 90% are singletons. The chain links TRBV27 to TRBJ1-3; D is unclear. The sequence came from a man in his forties or fifties in a cohort exposed to, infected with or recovered from COVID-19 (not recorded which). The sample was PBMCs or T cells enriched from blood (not recorded which). The CDR3 reads CASPLETRGGSGNTIYF. In nucleotides, the CDR3 is TGTGCCAGCCCCCTCGAGACACGGGGTGGCTCTGGAAACACCATATATTTT.